The present entry profiles one TCR beta chain with its context. Its target is not known. The data are from a study of cytomegalovirus exposure and HLA in healthy donors. This CDR3 comprises 17 residues. V shed 4 bases and J shed 3 bases, with 22 bases lying between them. Germline lookup yields CDR1 MNHEY and CDR2 SMNVEV (reference sequence). Findings and caveats of the study: Reportedly, fewer N-insertions than the roughly 690-donor mean appeared in an Asian-associated ancestry cluster in a later analysis. An assumption of roughly uniform sequencing depth across donors underlay the presence/absence analyses. Generally TCR sequences proved uncommon, though certain public TCRs appeared in numerous donors.

With 60 Vbeta and 13 Jbeta primers, the PCR was carried out. In the original processing: Roughly 11 million shared chains were among tens of millions of unique TCR beta chains counted in a later analysis. Here immunoSEQ multiplex PCR was the method, and the copy in TCRdb shows in-frame clones only, minus some. The V and J calls and the clone size are those of that table, but D and trimming were determined from the DNA. This listing includes roughly 60,000 clones. The source is a woman under 30 in good health and CMV-seronegative. The material sequenced was PBMCs. The chain combines TRBV27 with TRBJ2-7; D remains ambiguous. The CDR3 is CASSSRFKKERYYEQYF. The CDR3 region has the DNA TGTGCCAGCAGTTCACGTTTCAAAAAGGAGCGATACTACGAGCAGTACTTC.